The 18 T cell receptor beta chains given below trace back to one sample, sequenced in a study of cytomegalovirus exposure and HLA in healthy donors. PCR employed 60 Vbeta and 13 Jbeta primers. The table came from immunoSEQ multiplex PCR; TCRdb's copy has only in-frame clones and leaves some out. The sample has 100,000 or so clones; about 80% are singletons. Sequenced material: PBMCs. The receptors come from a female donor in good health and CMV-seropositive.

A remark on this clone: An end of the junction differs from the germline gene, which may be a read error. The V call is TRBV7-9, the J call TRBJ1-1; TRBD1 matches at 8 bases. The CDR3 spans 13 residues. Germline V gene lookup returns CDR1 SEHNR and CDR2 FQNEAQ (reference sequence). CDR3 nucleotides: TGTTCCAGCAAACTTCAGGGGGCGACTGAAGCTTTCTTT. It specifies CSSKLQGATEAFF.

The rearrangement uses TRBV4-1 and TRBJ1-2, with 8 positions matching TRBD1. This CDR3 spans 15 amino acids. Looked up from germline, CDR1 is MGHRA and CDR2 is YSYEKL. The junction had 4 bases not matched to a gene; V was cut back by 2 bases and J by 2 bases. The CDR3 here is CASSQPGQGNYGYTF. DNA for the CDR3: TGCGCCAGCAGCCAACCTGGACAGGGCAACTATGGCTACACCTTC.

The chain joins TRBV6-4 to TRBJ2-3; the match to TRBD1 covers 7 bases. The CDR3 extends over 14 amino acids. The germline V gene has CDR1 MRHNA and CDR2 SNTAGT. V trimming: 5 bases; J trimming: 0 bases; junction bases outside the gene matches: 2. In DNA, the CDR3 is TGTGCCAGCAGTCTACAGGGGAGCACAGATACGCAGTATTTT. It encodes CASSLQGSTDTQYF.

This chain links TRBV5-6 with TRBJ2-3; tentatively, D is TRBD1 (5 bases). The CDR3 runs to 13 residues. Germline CDR1 reads SGHDT; CDR2 reads YYEEEE. Trimming pared 4 bases from V and 3 bases from J, leaving 9 bases between. CDR3 DNA sequence: TGTGCCAGCAGCACCTACAGGACAGATACGCAGTATTTT. Protein product: CASSTYRTDTQYF. The whole variable domain, filled in from reference TRBV5-6 and TRBJ2-3, reads DAGVTQSPTHLIKTRGQQVTLRCSPKSGHDTVSWYQQALGQGPQFIFQYYEEEERQRGNFPDRFSGHQFPNYSSELNVNALLLGDSALYLCASSTYRTDTQYFGPGTRLTVL.

On this clone: An end of the junction differs from the germline gene, which may be a read error. The chain employs TRBV19 and TRBJ1-2; D is ambiguous. The germline CDR1 and CDR2 sequences are LNHDA and SQIVND (reference sequence). This CDR3 has 11 residues. Here the CDR3 reads CASSIGSVEAF. The CDR3 DNA reads TGTGCCAGTAGTATCGGTAGTGTAGAGGCCTTC.

V and J are TRBV11-2 and TRBJ2-1; possibly TRBD1 for D (5 bases). The CDR3 consists of 14 residues. With 1 base removed from V and 2 bases from J, the gap between germline ends came to 6 bases. CDR1 SGHAT and CDR2 FQNNGV come from the germline V gene. For the CDR3, the DNA is TGTGCCAGCAGCTTAGCACAGGCCTACAATGAGCAGTTCTTC. The encoded protein is CASSLAQAYNEQFF.

In regard to this clone: One end of the junction fails to match germline, which may point to a read error. V usage is TRBV15 and J usage is TRBJ1-5; no clear D. The CDR3 sequence is 15 residues long. Germline V gene data show CDR1 as LNHNV and CDR2 as YYDKDF (reference sequence). CDR3 region: CVTSRAAGFNQPQHF. The CDR3, as DNA: TGTGTCACCAGCAGAGCAGCCGGGTTCAATCAGCCCCAGCATTTT.

This clone was found a few times. CDR3 amino acids: CASSSGSRADGSYEQYF. CDR3 in DNA: TGCGCCAGCAGCTCCGGAAGCAGGGCGGACGGGTCCTACGAGCAGTACTTC. The rearrangement joins TRBV5-1 to TRBJ2-7; D might be TRBD1 (5 bases). With 3 bases removed from V and 1 base from J, the gap between germline ends came to 20 bases. The CDR3 sequence is 17 residues long. Germline V gene data show CDR1 as SGHRS and CDR2 as YFSETQ.

A word on this clone: Other DNA sequences in this specimen translate into the identical CDR3. The chain links TRBV10-3 to TRBJ2-7; weak D call: TRBD1 (5 bases). Germline values: CDR1 ENHRY, CDR2 SYGVKD. The CDR3 is 12 residues long. Trimming pared 4 bases from V and 3 bases from J, leaving 7 bases between. Here the CDR3 reads CAISATDYEQYF. The CDR3 nucleotides read TGTGCCATCAGTGCGACAGACTACGAGCAGTACTTC.

The chain joins TRBV9 to TRBJ2-7, with 9 nucleotides matching TRBD1. The germline CDR1 and CDR2 sequences are SGDLS and YYNGEE. The CDR3 totals 16 residues. The V segment lost 0 bases and the J segment 5 bases; nucleotides outside the gene matches: 9. The CDR3 coding sequence is TGTGCCAGCAGCGTAGGGGCCGGGGACAGGGCCCACGAGCAGTACTTC. Amino acids: CASSVGAGDRAHEQYF.

The chain couples TRBV11-3 to TRBJ2-7, with D tentatively TRBD2 (5 bases). This CDR3 has 15 amino acids. The germline CDR1 and CDR2 sequences are SGHNT and YENEEA. V was clipped by 5 bases and J by 5 bases, with 19 bases between them. The CDR3 nucleotides are TGTGCCAGCAGCCCAAACGGGATAGCGAGCGACGAGCAGTACTTC. Residues: CASSPNGIASDEQYF.

This clone has just one count. The genes are TRBV30 and TRBJ1-6; tentative D call: TRBD1 (6 bases). Germline V lookup: CDR1 GTSNPN, CDR2 SVGIG (reference sequence). The ends were cut back, 5 bases at V and 11 bases at J, with 13 bases in the middle. The CDR3 is 12 residues long. CDR3 amino acids: CAWHPGVPPLHF. Here the CDR3 DNA reads TGTGCCTGGCACCCAGGGGTGCCACCCCTCCACTTT.

In its sample, this clone was seen a few times. J is TRBJ2-1 and V is TRBV7-2; 15 nucleotides match TRBD2. CDR3 size: 15 residues. The V and J ends lost 5 bases and 9 bases, in that order; junction bases with no gene match: 5. Germline V gives CDR1 SGHTA, CDR2 FQGNSA. The CDR3 region is CASSPRTSGRGEQFF. The CDR3 DNA reads as TGTGCCAGCAGCCCCCGGACTAGCGGGAGGGGTGAGCAGTTCTTC.

The chain carries TRBV11-2 and TRBJ2-1, with D perhaps matching TRBD2 (7 bases). V was trimmed by 4 bases and J by 16 bases, leaving 17 bases between them. Germline V CDR1 and CDR2: SGHAT, FQNNGV. The CDR3 sequence is 12 residues long. The DNA of the CDR3 is TGTGCCAGCAGCTCAGCGGGGTACAGGGAATTCTTC. Protein product: CASSSAGYREFF.

This chain connects TRBV19 to TRBJ2-3, with 14 bases matching TRBD2. The CDR3 spans 16 residues. Losses at the gene ends were 5 bases for V and 6 bases for J; bases not matched to a gene: 7. Germline-derived CDR1 and CDR2 are LNHDA and SQIVND (reference sequence). The CDR3 reads CASSLGTSGGGDTQYF. CDR3 nucleotides: TGTGCCAGTAGTCTCGGGACTAGCGGGGGCGGCGATACGCAGTATTTT.

Only one count was recorded for this clone. The rearrangement joins TRBV7-2 to TRBJ1-4; TRBD1 aligns across 7 bases. Germline V gives CDR1 SGHTA, CDR2 FQGNSA. V gave up 8 bases and J gave up 8 bases; unmatched junction bases: 11. CDR3 length: 14 amino acids. The CDR3 coding sequence is TGTGCCAGCGGCCAAGGGGGCGCTGGGGAAAAACTGTTTTTT. This codes for CASGQGGAGEKLFF.

The J gene is TRBJ2-7, the V gene TRBV11-3, with D possibly matching TRBD1 (5 bases). The germline CDR1 and CDR2 sequences are SGHNT and YENEEA. The CDR3 length is 16 residues. V lost 3 bases to trimming and J lost 7 bases, with 22 bases between them. CDR3 residues: CASSFVWGPRILEQYF. In DNA form, the CDR3 reads TGTGCCAGCAGCTTCGTCTGGGGCCCTCGGATTTTGGAGCAGTACTTC.

The chain combines TRBV6-5 with TRBJ1-6; the D is unclear. The ends were cut back, 5 bases at V and 6 bases at J, with 8 bases in the middle. Looked up from germline, CDR1 is MNHEY and CDR2 is SVGAGI. CDR3 length: 13 residues. CDR3 coding DNA: TGTGCCAGCAGTGCTCCGGGTAATTCACCCCTCCACTTT. This gives the protein CASSAPGNSPLHF.